This is a list of T cell receptor beta chains from one sample in a study of CD8+ T cells in alopecia areata. TCRdb's copy holds only in-frame clones and misses some; the assay was immunoSEQ multiplex PCR. Among about 98,000 clones listed, 40% to 45% were seen once. Sequenced material: CD4+ T cells sorted from blood. The source of these receptors is a human donor with alopecia areata. The CDR3 runs from the conserved cysteine through the conserved F or W. D genes are given only for firm matches. Rows may omit the clone size; those that give it use once, few, many or a size class.

v_call: TRBV19; j_call: TRBJ1-1; clone_size: few; d_call: TRBD1; cdr3_nt: TGTGCCAGTAGTATGGACAGGCGGAACACTGAAGCTTTCTTT; cdr3_aa: CASSMDRRNTEAFF
v_call: TRBV7-3; j_call: TRBJ2-5; clone_size: -; d_call: -; cdr3_nt: TGTGCCAGCAGCCGCTCCTCGGGACTCCAAGAGACCCAGTACTTC; cdr3_aa: CASSRSSGLQETQYF
v_call: TRBV5-1; j_call: TRBJ1-5; clone_size: -; d_call: -; cdr3_nt: TGCGCCAGCAGCTTGGATGGCAATCAGCCCCAGCATTTT; cdr3_aa: CASSLDGNQPQHF
v_call: TRBV2; j_call: TRBJ1-2; clone_size: few; d_call: -; cdr3_nt: TGTGCCAGCAGTGAAGGGCTTAACTATGGCTACACCTTC; cdr3_aa: CASSEGLNYGYTF
v_call: TRBV29-1; j_call: TRBJ1-2; clone_size: few; d_call: -; cdr3_nt: TGCAGCGTTGCCCAGACTGACTATGGCTACACCTTC; cdr3_aa: CSVAQTDYGYTF
v_call: TRBV29-1; j_call: TRBJ1-2; clone_size: few; d_call: -; cdr3_nt: TGCAGCGTTGAAGAGGGTTACGGCTACACCTTC; cdr3_aa: CSVEEGYGYTF
v_call: TRBV7-2; j_call: TRBJ2-7; clone_size: -; d_call: -; cdr3_nt: TGTGCCAGCAGCTTCGGGGGCCCAAAAGCCAACGAGCAGTACTTC; cdr3_aa: CASSFGGPKANEQYF
v_call: TRBV28; j_call: TRBJ2-7; clone_size: -; d_call: TRBD2; cdr3_nt: TGTGCCAGCAAACGTAGCGGGTCCTCCTACGAGCAGTACTTC; cdr3_aa: CASKRSGSSYEQYF
v_call: TRBV30; j_call: TRBJ1-2; clone_size: -; d_call: -; cdr3_nt: TGTGCCTGGAGTGTATCGGGGGTCGTGGGCTACACCTTC; cdr3_aa: CAWSVSGVVGYTF
v_call: TRBV29-1; j_call: TRBJ2-5; clone_size: few; d_call: TRBD2; cdr3_nt: TGCAGCGTTGACGGGGGGGGCGCTTTCCAGACCCAGTACTTC; cdr3_aa: CSVDGGGAFQTQYF
v_call: TRBV6-5; j_call: TRBJ2-7; clone_size: -; d_call: -; cdr3_nt: TGTGCCAGCAGTTCGGCACAGGGATTCGAGCAGTACTTC; cdr3_aa: CASSSAQGFEQYF
v_call: TRBV7-2; j_call: TRBJ2-2; clone_size: -; d_call: -; cdr3_nt: TGTGCCAGCAGCTCACGGGGAACCGCCGGGGAGCTGTTTTTT; cdr3_aa: CASSSRGTAGELFF
v_call: TRBV11-2; j_call: TRBJ1-2; clone_size: few; d_call: -; cdr3_nt: TGTGCCAGCAGCTTAGGAGGGACATATAACTATGGCTACACCTTC; cdr3_aa: CASSLGGTYNYGYTF
v_call: TRBV9; j_call: TRBJ1-2; clone_size: -; d_call: -; cdr3_nt: TGTGCCAGCAGCGCAACCTTGGCACCTAACTATGGCTACACCTTC; cdr3_aa: CASSATLAPNYGYTF
v_call: TRBV14; j_call: TRBJ2-5; clone_size: -; d_call: -; cdr3_nt: TGTGCCAGCAGCCAAGAACAGTTCCAAGAGACCCAGTACTTC; cdr3_aa: CASSQEQFQETQYF
v_call: TRBV29-1; j_call: TRBJ2-2; clone_size: few; d_call: -; cdr3_nt: TGCAGCGTTGCGGGAGAGGGCACCGGGGAGCTGTTTTTT; cdr3_aa: CSVAGEGTGELFF
v_call: TRBV4-3; j_call: TRBJ2-5; clone_size: once; d_call: TRBD1; cdr3_nt: TGCGCCAGCAGCCAAGATCCGGGACAGGGCCAAGAGACCCAGTACTTC; cdr3_aa: CASSQDPGQGQETQYF
v_call: TRBV25-1; j_call: TRBJ2-2; clone_size: few; d_call: -; cdr3_nt: TGTGCTAGCGGAGGACAGGCAGTGACCGGGGAGCTGTTTTTT; cdr3_aa: CASGGQAVTGELFF
v_call: TRBV29-1; j_call: TRBJ1-5; clone_size: few; d_call: -; cdr3_nt: TGCAGCGTTGTTGAAGGCAATCAGCCCCAGCATTTT; cdr3_aa: CSVVEGNQPQHF
v_call: TRBV9; j_call: TRBJ2-2; clone_size: -; d_call: -; cdr3_nt: TGTGCCAGCAGCGTAAGTCCCACCGGGGAGCTGTTTTTT; cdr3_aa: CASSVSPTGELFF
v_call: TRBV21-1; j_call: TRBJ2-7; clone_size: -; d_call: -; cdr3_nt: TGTGCCAGCAGGGTAGCGGGAGGGCCCTACGAGCAGTACTTC; cdr3_aa: CASRVAGGPYEQYF
v_call: TRBV29-1; j_call: TRBJ2-3; clone_size: -; d_call: -; cdr3_nt: TGCAGCGTCGTCAGGGCAGATACGCAGTATTTT; cdr3_aa: CSVVRADTQYF
v_call: TRBV28; j_call: TRBJ2-7; clone_size: -; d_call: -; cdr3_nt: TGTGCCATCACCCCCGGGAGCTCCTACGAGCAGTACTTC; cdr3_aa: CAITPGSSYEQYF
v_call: TRBV2; j_call: TRBJ1-5; clone_size: -; d_call: TRBD1; cdr3_nt: TGTGCCAGTTCTCAGGGGGAAGGTAGCAATCAGCCCCAGCATTTT; cdr3_aa: CASSQGEGSNQPQHF
v_call: TRBV29-1; j_call: TRBJ2-4; clone_size: few; d_call: -; cdr3_nt: TGCAGCGGGGGACTAGCCAAAAACATTCAGTACTTC; cdr3_aa: CSGGLAKNIQYF
v_call: TRBV29-1; j_call: TRBJ2-1; clone_size: -; d_call: TRBD2; cdr3_nt: TGCAGCGTTGGGGGACTAGCGGGAGTTAATGAGCAGTTCTTC; cdr3_aa: CSVGGLAGVNEQFF
v_call: TRBV4-3; j_call: TRBJ2-7; clone_size: -; d_call: -; cdr3_nt: TGCGCCAGCAGCCAAGAGTTGGCTAGCTACGAGCAGTACTTC; cdr3_aa: CASSQELASYEQYF
v_call: TRBV9; j_call: TRBJ2-3; clone_size: few; d_call: -; cdr3_nt: TGTGCCAGCAGCACCTACCTCACTAGGGCAAATACGCAGTATTTT; cdr3_aa: CASSTYLTRANTQYF
v_call: TRBV6-6; j_call: TRBJ2-3; clone_size: -; d_call: -; cdr3_nt: TGTGCCAGCAGTTACTCTCGAGGAGGGGTCTCAGATACGCAGTATTTT; cdr3_aa: CASSYSRGGVSDTQYF
v_call: TRBV29-1; j_call: TRBJ1-6; clone_size: few; d_call: TRBD1; cdr3_nt: TGCAGCGCTACGCCCGGGACAGGGAATTCACCCCTCCACTTT; cdr3_aa: CSATPGTGNSPLHF
v_call: TRBV29-1; j_call: TRBJ2-3; clone_size: few; d_call: -; cdr3_nt: TGCAGCGTTGGGATTACTAGCACAGATACGCAGTATTTT; cdr3_aa: CSVGITSTDTQYF
v_call: TRBV7-2; j_call: TRBJ2-5; clone_size: -; d_call: -; cdr3_nt: TGTGCCAGCAGCTTAAAGGGCGGGACGGCAAGGGAGACCCAGTACTTC; cdr3_aa: CASSLKGGTARETQYF
v_call: TRBV29-1; j_call: TRBJ2-3; clone_size: -; d_call: -; cdr3_nt: TGCAGCGTTGGATTTCAGGGAAGTACAGATACGCAGTATTTT; cdr3_aa: CSVGFQGSTDTQYF
v_call: TRBV2; j_call: TRBJ1-5; clone_size: few; d_call: -; cdr3_nt: TGTGCCAGCAGTGTCGTGGGGTTGGGGGCGGGTAGCAATCAGCCCCAGCATTTT; cdr3_aa: CASSVVGLGAGSNQPQHF
v_call: TRBV7-2; j_call: TRBJ2-3; clone_size: few; d_call: TRBD2; cdr3_nt: TGTGCCAGCGGGGGGGATAGCACAGATACGCAGTATTTT; cdr3_aa: CASGGDSTDTQYF
v_call: TRBV29-1; j_call: TRBJ1-1; clone_size: few; d_call: TRBD1; cdr3_nt: TGCAGCGTTGGGGACAGGGGCGGTGGGACTGAAGCTTTCTTT; cdr3_aa: CSVGDRGGGTEAFF
v_call: TRBV27; j_call: TRBJ2-4; clone_size: few; d_call: -; cdr3_nt: TGTGCCAGCAGTGGCCTCGGGAATACCAACATTCAGTACTTC; cdr3_aa: CASSGLGNTNIQYF
v_call: TRBV10-3; j_call: TRBJ2-1; clone_size: -; d_call: TRBD2; cdr3_nt: TGTGCCATCAAGCCTAGCGGAAGGAACAATGAGCAGTTCTTC; cdr3_aa: CAIKPSGRNNEQFF
v_call: TRBV29-1; j_call: TRBJ1-1; clone_size: few; d_call: -; cdr3_nt: TGCAGCGTTCTTAGGACTCAGGACGCTGGTGAAGCTTTCTTT; cdr3_aa: CSVLRTQDAGEAFF
v_call: TRBV30; j_call: TRBJ2-5; clone_size: -; d_call: -; cdr3_nt: TGTGCCTGGAGTGTACTAGTAGAAGGAACCCAGTACTTC; cdr3_aa: CAWSVLVEGTQYF
v_call: TRBV29-1; j_call: TRBJ2-5; clone_size: few; d_call: -; cdr3_nt: TGCAGCGTTGTGGACAGAGAGACCCAGTACTTC; cdr3_aa: CSVVDRETQYF
v_call: TRBV29-1; j_call: TRBJ1-6; clone_size: few; d_call: TRBD1; cdr3_nt: TGCAGCGTTGAAGGATTCGCGGGACAGGCTAATTCACCCCTCCACTTT; cdr3_aa: CSVEGFAGQANSPLHF
v_call: TRBV2; j_call: TRBJ2-7; clone_size: -; d_call: -; cdr3_nt: TGTGCCAGCAGTGTGGGCAGAACCTACGAGCAGTACTTC; cdr3_aa: CASSVGRTYEQYF
v_call: TRBV28; j_call: TRBJ1-1; clone_size: few; d_call: TRBD1; cdr3_nt: TGTGCCAGCAGTTCGGGACAGACGAACACTGAAGCTTTCTTT; cdr3_aa: CASSSGQTNTEAFF
v_call: TRBV4-3; j_call: TRBJ2-7; clone_size: -; d_call: TRBD2; cdr3_nt: TGCGCCAGCAGCCGGGGACTAGCGGGGACCTCCTACGAGCAGTACTTC; cdr3_aa: CASSRGLAGTSYEQYF
v_call: TRBV5-1; j_call: TRBJ2-1; clone_size: -; d_call: -; cdr3_nt: TGCGCCCGCGCAGCATTGGCGGGTTACAATGAGCAGTTCTTC; cdr3_aa: CARAALAGYNEQFF
v_call: TRBV11-2; j_call: TRBJ2-1; clone_size: -; d_call: -; cdr3_nt: TGTGCCAGCAGCCCCCCGCCCGAGCCAAGGGAGCAGTTCTTC; cdr3_aa: CASSPPPEPREQFF
v_call: TRBV4-2; j_call: TRBJ2-5; clone_size: once; d_call: -; cdr3_nt: TGTGCCAGCAGCCAAGATCCGAGATCACAAGAGACCCAGTACTTC; cdr3_aa: CASSQDPRSQETQYF
v_call: TRBV29-1; j_call: TRBJ2-7; clone_size: -; d_call: -; cdr3_nt: TGCAGCGTTAGGGTCCAATACGAGCAGTACTTC; cdr3_aa: CSVRVQYEQYF
v_call: TRBV2; j_call: TRBJ2-3; clone_size: -; d_call: -; cdr3_nt: TGTGCCAGCAGTGTGAGCACAGATACGCAGTATTTT; cdr3_aa: CASSVSTDTQYF
v_call: TRBV30; j_call: TRBJ2-3; clone_size: -; d_call: -; cdr3_nt: TGTGCCTGGAGACTCGGTTCAGATACGCAGTATTTT; cdr3_aa: CAWRLGSDTQYF
v_call: TRBV29-1; j_call: TRBJ2-3; clone_size: few; d_call: TRBD2; cdr3_nt: TGCAGCGTTGGGGAGGGGACAGATACGCAGTATTTT; cdr3_aa: CSVGEGTDTQYF
v_call: TRBV30; j_call: TRBJ2-7; clone_size: -; d_call: TRBD1; cdr3_nt: TGTGCCGGAGCGGGACAGGGCTCAAACGAGCAGTACTTC; cdr3_aa: CAGAGQGSNEQYF
v_call: TRBV30; j_call: TRBJ2-5; clone_size: -; d_call: -; cdr3_nt: TGTGCCTGGAGTTTTAGACAAGAGACCCAGTACTTC; cdr3_aa: CAWSFRQETQYF